A selection of T cell receptor beta chains follows, all from one sample in a study of blood T cells in healthy people across ages. TCRdb redid the calling of the 5' RACE reads with MiXCR, one entry per CDR3 protein. The table has about 900,000 distinct CDR3 sequences, around 46% seen once; the top ten hold about an eighth. The sample comprised blood. The receptors shown here come from a young man in good health. CDR3s include the opening cysteine and the closing phenylalanine or tryptophan.

V	J	CDR3
TRBV4-3	TRBJ2-1	CASSQDLVAYNEQFF
TRBV20-1	TRBJ1-2	CSAGPDYGYTF
TRBV5-1	TRBJ2-5	CASRVGTSGTQYF
TRBV6-1	TRBJ2-7	CASSDFGDEQYF
TRBV12-3/TRBV12-4	TRBJ2-4	CASSWVAGLQNIQYF
TRBV29-1	TRBJ2-1	CSANRGGDEQFF
TRBV5-1	TRBJ2-7	CASSLDRGGSFSYEQYF
TRBV14	TRBJ2-7	CASSRGTPFSYEQYF
TRBV6-2/TRBV6-3	TRBJ2-1	CASSYQPLIGNEQFF
TRBV24-1	TRBJ2-3	CATSPGGFGDTQYF
TRBV5-1	TRBJ2-7	CASSPGIDPIYEQYF
TRBV27	TRBJ1-6	CASGRTDSIYSPLHF
TRBV5-5	TRBJ1-2	CASSSNGGTGLLSYGYTF
TRBV5-1	TRBJ2-7	CASSSRTDSSWEQYF
TRBV6-6	TRBJ2-1	CASSLLGGDEQFF
TRBV20-1	TRBJ1-5	CSARTDRGNQPQHF
TRBV20-1	TRBJ1-2	CSASGSNTNYGYTF
TRBV5-1	TRBJ2-4	CASSLEDQTAAASYELYF
TRBV6-1	TRBJ1-4	CASSEAGLGKKLFF
TRBV7-9	TRBJ1-4	CASSPRTELLNEKLFF